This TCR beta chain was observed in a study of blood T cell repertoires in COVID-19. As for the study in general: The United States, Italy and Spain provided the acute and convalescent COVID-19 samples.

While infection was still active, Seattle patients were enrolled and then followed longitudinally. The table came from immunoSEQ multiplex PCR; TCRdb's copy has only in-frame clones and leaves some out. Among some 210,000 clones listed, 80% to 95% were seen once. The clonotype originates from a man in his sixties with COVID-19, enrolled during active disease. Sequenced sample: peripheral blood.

The CDR3 bases are TGCAGCGTTGAAGTCCCCCCCCGGGACAAGGGGCTCTATGGCTACACCTTC. Translated: CSVEVPPRDKGLYGYTF. The V and J genes are TRBV29-1 and TRBJ1-2, with a weak D call TRBD1 (6 bases). The CDR3 has 17 amino acids. Germline V lookup: CDR1 SQVTM, CDR2 ANQGSEA. The germline V and J ends were trimmed by 1 base and 4 bases, with 22 bases remaining between them.